Presented here are 25 T cell receptor beta chains from one specimen sequenced in a study of response to subunit inactivated influenza vaccine. A single record per CDR3 protein comes from TCRdb applying MiXCR to the RT-PCR reads. In the table there are about 780,000 distinct CDR3 sequences, roughly 18% of which are singletons. The sequencing used PBMCs from blood, collected more than 4 days after vaccination. The receptors derive from a man in his fifties or sixties who received an inactivated influenza vaccine.

In this sample, this clonotype turned up a few times. This chain uses TRBV12-3 or TRBV12-4 with TRBJ1-3; 10 bases agree with TRBD1. V shed 3 bases and J 0 bases; nucleotides not matched to a gene: 2. This CDR3 has 16 residues. The CDR3 loop is CASSLTGGRSGNTIYF. As DNA, the CDR3 is TGTGCCAGCAGTTTGACAGGGGGCCGCTCTGGAAACACCATATATTTT.

The chain recombines TRBV6-1 with TRBJ2-5; the match to TRBD1 covers 7 bases. Germline V gives CDR1 MNHNS, CDR2 SASEGT. The junction had 10 bases not matched to a gene; V was cut back by 6 bases and J by 3 bases. CDR3 length: 15 amino acids. CDR3 protein: CASRDTSQGEETQYF. The DNA of the CDR3 is TGTGCCAGCAGGGACACCAGTCAGGGGGAAGAGACCCAGTACTTC.

The table lists this clonotype with a few counts. The chain is built from TRBV20-1 and TRBJ2-2; the match to TRBD2 covers 10 bases. Trimming cost V 5 bases and J 2 bases; bases outside gene matches: 5. The CDR3 runs 15 residues. Germline CDR1 is DFQATT and CDR2 is SNEGSKA (reference sequence). CDR3 nucleotide sequence: TGCAGTGCTCCCGGACTAGCGGCTAACACCGGGGAGCTGTTTTTT. Its translation is CSAPGLAANTGELFF.

Many counts were recorded for this clonotype. At one boundary the junction diverges from the germline segment, which might be a read error. The rearrangement uses TRBV6-5 and TRBJ1-2, with TRBD1 identical over 7 bases. This CDR3 has 18 residues. The germline V gene has CDR1 MNHEY and CDR2 SVGAGI. CDR3 in DNA: TGTGCCATCAGTGACTCGAGTAGAATGCTGTCAGGGGGTGATGGCTACACCTTC. It specifies CAISDSSRMLSGGDGYTF.

This clonotype was observed a handful of times. The chain combines TRBV20-1 with TRBJ2-7, with D uncertain. The V gene's germline CDR1 is DFQATT and CDR2 SNEGSKA (reference sequence). The CDR3 has 15 residues. V lost 1 base to trimming and J lost 0 bases, with 13 bases between them. The CDR3 DNA reads TGCAGTGCTAGAGGGTTCCGGAGCACCTCCTACGAGCAGTACTTC. It translates to CSARGFRSTSYEQYF.

The sample holds many counts of this clonotype. The chain employs TRBV24-1 and TRBJ2-1, with D hard to call. With 3 bases removed from V and 8 bases from J, the gap between germline ends came to 16 bases. CDR1 is KGHDR, CDR2 SFDVKD, per germline. The CDR3 has 15 amino acids. The chain's CDR3 is CATSDGARLGHEQFF. As DNA, the CDR3 is TGTGCCACCAGTGATGGCGCTCGATTGGGCCATGAGCAGTTCTTC.

This clonotype was seen at least ten times. V gene TRBV7-2 combines with J gene TRBJ2-5; a possible D gene is TRBD2 (7 bases). The CDR3 has 18 amino acids. The germline V gene has CDR1 SGHTA and CDR2 FQGNSA. Trimming left V 0 bases short and J 4 bases short, with 21 bases between. CDR3 sequence (DNA): TGTGCCAGCAGCTTAGCGGGGGGGCCCAGCAGACAGGTAGAGACCCAGTACTTC. Translating gives CASSLAGGPSRQVETQYF.

V is TRBV24-1 and J is TRBJ1-2; TRBD1 aligns across 7 bases. The CDR3 runs 16 residues. Trimming removed 6 bases from V and 5 bases from J; junction bases left unmatched: 14. CDR1 KGHDR and CDR2 SFDVKD come from the germline V gene. This chain's CDR3 is CATSTTRDRDLYGYTF. The CDR3 DNA reads TGTGCCACCAGTACTACACGGGACAGAGACCTTTATGGCTACACCTTC.

V gene TRBV4-2 combines with J gene TRBJ2-7; D is uncertain. Germline-derived CDR1 and CDR2 are LGHNA and YNFKEQ. V lost 1 base and J 0 bases, leaving 13 bases between the germline ends. The CDR3 runs to 16 residues. The CDR3 reads CASSQALRRSSYEQYF. CDR3 sequence (DNA): TGTGCCAGCAGCCAAGCCCTTAGACGGAGCTCCTACGAGCAGTACTTC.

The chain employs TRBV5-6 and TRBJ2-7, with no clear D. This CDR3 is built from 15 residues. V dropped 0 bases and J dropped 0 bases, with 10 bases sitting between them. The germline CDR1 and CDR2 sequences are SGHDT and YYEEEE. CDR3: CASSLGPESSYEQYF. DNA of the CDR3: TGTGCCAGCAGCTTGGGACCGGAAAGCTCCTACGAGCAGTACTTC.

J is TRBJ1-1 and V is TRBV12-3 or TRBV12-4; D remains unclear. The CDR3 extends over 12 amino acids. Trimming took off 9 bases at V and 5 bases at J, with 13 bases between the two ends. Here the CDR3 DNA reads TGTGCCAGTGTAATCGTGGGGACTGAAGCTTTCTTT. This translates into CASVIVGTEAFF.

This rearrangement joins TRBV7-9 to TRBJ1-4, with TRBD1 as a possible D gene (5 bases). Between the trimmed V and J ends, which lost 4 bases and 3 bases, there was a span of 15 bases. Germline values: CDR1 SEHNR, CDR2 FQNEAQ (reference sequence). The CDR3 spans 16 residues. This CDR3 is CASSSRLGVANEKLFF. DNA of the CDR3: TGTGCCAGCAGCTCACGTTTGGGGGTCGCTAATGAAAAACTGTTTTTT. The entire variable domain, with the rest obtained from reference TRBV7-9 and TRBJ1-4, is as follows: DTGVSQNPRHKITKRGQNVTFRCDPISEHNRLYWYRQTLGQGPEFLTYFQNEAQLEKSRLLSDRFSAERPKGSFSTLEIQRTEQGDSAMYLCASSSRLGVANEKLFFGSGTQLSVL.

The chain employs TRBV20-1 and TRBJ1-1, with D tentatively TRBD1 (5 bases). Trimming left V 4 bases short and J 6 bases short, with 9 bases between. The CDR3 covers 11 residues. CDR1 is DFQATT, CDR2 SNEGSKA, per germline (reference sequence). CDR3 in DNA: TGCAGTGCTACCAGGGTCCCTGAAGCTTTCTTT. It translates to CSATRVPEAFF.

This clonotype appeared a few times. V usage is TRBV6-5 and J usage is TRBJ1-1, with a tentative D call TRBD1 (5 bases). The length of the CDR3 is 15 residues. V was clipped by 2 bases and J by 0 bases, with 10 bases between them. Germline CDR1 MNHEY, CDR2 SVGAGI. Here the CDR3 DNA reads TGTGCCAGCAGTTACGGGGGACCCTTGAACACTGAAGCTTTCTTT. Protein sequence: CASSYGGPLNTEAFF.

V is TRBV28 and J is TRBJ1-3, with D perhaps TRBD1 (6 bases). The CDR3 covers 15 residues. Germline V gives CDR1 MDHEN, CDR2 SYDVKM. V lost 8 bases and J 2 bases, leaving 16 bases between the germline ends. The CDR3 nucleotides are TGTGCCAGCCGACCCCACAGGGTCGCTGGAAACACCATATATTTT. Encoded protein: CASRPHRVAGNTIYF.

Note on this clonotype: The CDR3 ends on some other residue instead of the conserved phenylalanine or tryptophan, so this is likely a read error. The chain couples TRBV20-1 to TRBJ2-3, with 12 bases that match TRBD2. With V trimmed by 6 bases and J by 4 bases, 2 bases remained unmatched. The CDR3 length is 13 residues. In germline, CDR1 is DFQATT, CDR2 SNEGSKA (reference sequence). The CDR3: CSAPSGRADTQYL. CDR3 nucleotides: TGCAGTGCCCCTAGCGGGAGGGCAGATACGCAGTATTTA.

This clonotype has only a few counts. This chain links TRBV5-6 with TRBJ2-3, with 10 positions matching TRBD2. V lost 2 bases to trimming and J lost 4 bases; unmatched junction nucleotides: 1. The germline CDR1 and CDR2 sequences are SGHDT and YYEEEE. The CDR3 covers 14 residues. The CDR3 region is CASSFLAGADTQYF. The CDR3 region has the DNA TGTGCCAGCAGCTTCCTAGCGGGAGCAGATACGCAGTATTTT.

The CDR3 protein is CASSKSLGSEQFF. For the CDR3, the DNA is TGTGCCAGTAGTAAGTCGCTAGGGAGTGAGCAGTTCTTC. The genes are TRBV19 and TRBJ2-1; tentative D call: TRBD2 (5 bases). The V end was cut by 4 bases, the J end by 9 bases, with 13 bases between. Per the germline V gene, CDR1 is LNHDA and CDR2 is SQIVND (reference sequence). This CDR3 has 13 residues.

The chain combines TRBV12-3 or TRBV12-4 with TRBJ2-1; TRBD2 aligns across 8 bases. This CDR3 has 16 amino acids. With V trimmed by 6 bases and J by 2 bases, 9 bases remained unmatched. The DNA of the CDR3 is TGTGCCAGCAGCCCTCCGTCGGGGGGGGCCTACAATGAGCAGTTCTTC. Translated: CASSPPSGGAYNEQFF.

This clonotype was seen only a few times. V gene TRBV11-2 combines with J gene TRBJ1-1, with D maybe TRBD1 (5 bases). The CDR3 contains 14 residues. Trimming took 2 bases from V and 0 from J, leaving 7 bases between them. The germline V gene has CDR1 SGHAT and CDR2 FQNNGV. Here the CDR3 reads CASSLTDMNTEAFF. The CDR3 coding sequence is TGTGCCAGCAGCTTAACGGACATGAACACTGAAGCTTTCTTT.

V gene TRBV7-9 combines with J gene TRBJ1-1; 8 bases match TRBD1. This CDR3 comprises 14 residues. The ends lost 2 bases at V and 4 bases at J; junction bases unmatched: 3. CDR1 SEHNR and CDR2 FQNEAQ come from the germline V gene (reference sequence). CDR3 coding DNA: TGTGCCAGCAGCTTAACACAGGGGGTCACTGAAGCTTTCTTT. Its translation is CASSLTQGVTEAFF.

A word on this clonotype: Possible read error: a much larger clone is one base away. V and J are TRBV7-2 and TRBJ2-2; D is unresolved. Trimming left V 2 bases short and J 4 bases short, with 5 bases between. Germline CDR1 SGHTA, CDR2 FQGNSA. The CDR3 spans 13 residues. The CDR3 region is CASSLWSTGELFF. The CDR3 DNA is TGTGCCAGCAGCTTATGGAGCACCGGGGAGCTGTTTTTT.

The rearrangement links TRBV7-9 to TRBJ2-1; TRBD2 aligns across 14 bases. CDR1 and CDR2 from the germline V gene are SEHNR and FQNEAQ (reference sequence). Germline trimming cut 7 bases from V and 10 bases from J; bases unmatched to any gene: 9. CDR3 length equals 15 residues. The CDR3 protein is CASNLGLAGAEEQFF. The CDR3 nucleotides read TGTGCCAGCAACCTGGGACTAGCGGGAGCGGAGGAGCAGTTCTTC. The variable domain in full, completed from reference TRBV7-9 and TRBJ2-1, reads DTGVSQNPRHKITKRGQNVTFRCDPISEHNRLYWYRQTLGQGPEFLTYFQNEAQLEKSRLLSDRFSAERPKGSFSTLEIQRTEQGDSAMYLCASNLGLAGAEEQFFGPGTRLTVL.

The chain employs TRBV24-1 and TRBJ2-1; no firm D call. The CDR3 is 14 amino acids. Trimming shortened V by 4 bases and J by 2 bases, and 8 bases separated the two germline ends. Per germline, CDR1 KGHDR and CDR2 SFDVKD. The CDR3: CATSEDGTYNEQFF. The CDR3 region has the DNA TGTGCCACCAGTGAAGATGGGACCTACAATGAGCAGTTCTTC.

This clonotype was observed a few times. V gene TRBV6-2 or TRBV6-3 combines with J gene TRBJ1-5; no firm D call. The CDR3 is 13 amino acids. CDR1 and CDR2 from the germline V gene are MNHEY and SVGEGT. Trimming took 2 bases from V and 6 from J, leaving 8 bases between them. CDR3 protein: CASSYRGVQPQHF. Here the CDR3 DNA reads TGTGCCAGCAGTTACCGGGGAGTTCAGCCCCAGCATTTT.